Given below is one T cell receptor (beta chain) in context. No antigen is known for it. This sample stems from a study of OX40 agonist ivuxolimab in advanced cancers. General study points: In a subset of nonresponders, normalized T-cell clonal expansion was also low.

Sequencing used immunoSEQ multiplex PCR; TCRdb keeps in-frame clones, though not all of them. The sample has 35,000 to 55,000 clones, approximately 91% seen once; the top ten hold roughly 14%. Trimming removed 0 bases from V and 1 base from J, with 10 bases in between. CDR1 and CDR2 from the germline V gene are SGDLS and YYNGEE. The CDR3 is 15 residues long. Peripheral blood came from all dose cohorts at three timepoints. The sample in question was CD4+ or CD8+ T cells sorted from blood, obtained in a trial of the OX40 agonist ivuxolimab. The sequence was collected from an adult with an advanced solid tumor such as melanoma, head and neck, liver or kidney cancer. The J gene is TRBJ1-1, the V gene TRBV9; D gene unclear. The CDR3 nucleotides read TGTGCCAGCAGCGTAGGATCAGGTGGGAACACTGAAGCTTTCTTT. Its protein product is CASSVGSGGNTEAFF.